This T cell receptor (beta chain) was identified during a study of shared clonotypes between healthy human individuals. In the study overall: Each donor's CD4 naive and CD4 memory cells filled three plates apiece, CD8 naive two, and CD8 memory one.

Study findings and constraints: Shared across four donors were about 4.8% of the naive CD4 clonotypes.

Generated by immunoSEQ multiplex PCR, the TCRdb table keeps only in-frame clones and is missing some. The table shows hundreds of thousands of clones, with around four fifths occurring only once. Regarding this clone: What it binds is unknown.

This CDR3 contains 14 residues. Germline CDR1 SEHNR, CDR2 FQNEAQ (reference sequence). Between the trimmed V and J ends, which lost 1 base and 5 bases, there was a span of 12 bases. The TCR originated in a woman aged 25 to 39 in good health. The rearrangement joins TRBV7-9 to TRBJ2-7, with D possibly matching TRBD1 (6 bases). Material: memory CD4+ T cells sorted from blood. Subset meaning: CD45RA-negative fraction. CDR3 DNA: TGTGCCAGCAGCTTAGTGAGGGGGATAAACGAGCAGTACTTC. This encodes CASSLVRGINEQYF.